Detailed here is one T cell receptor beta chain. The antigen is unknown. Trimming shortened V by 2 bases and J by 0 bases, and 12 bases separated the two germline ends. Germline CDR1 is KGHSH and CDR2 is LQKENI. This CDR3 spans 16 amino acids. These data come from a study of T cell repertoires in ileal Crohn's disease. Study-wide context: Operated complications were stricturing disease (approximately 61%) and penetrating disease (around 39%).

The method was immunoSEQ multiplex PCR; TCRdb's version includes in-frame clones alone and lacks a portion of them. The sample consists of more than 60,000 clones, approximately 91% of them appearing once. General study points: Clonal expansions were more frequent in active smokers than non-smokers at surgery. All patients with clonality above 26.8% had endoscopic recurrence.

Time point described: neoterminal ileum biopsy at postoperative endoscopy, about 6 months after surgery. Adults with ileal or ileocolonic Crohn's disease and an indication for resection were eligible. This sequence was found in an adult with Crohn's disease. This chain connects TRBV18 to TRBJ2-3; D may be TRBD2 (6 bases). The sequencing sample was made of ileal tissue. CDR3 sequence: CASSPIQGGSTDTQYF. The CDR3 nucleotides read TGTGCCAGCTCACCAATTCAGGGAGGAAGCACAGATACGCAGTATTTT.